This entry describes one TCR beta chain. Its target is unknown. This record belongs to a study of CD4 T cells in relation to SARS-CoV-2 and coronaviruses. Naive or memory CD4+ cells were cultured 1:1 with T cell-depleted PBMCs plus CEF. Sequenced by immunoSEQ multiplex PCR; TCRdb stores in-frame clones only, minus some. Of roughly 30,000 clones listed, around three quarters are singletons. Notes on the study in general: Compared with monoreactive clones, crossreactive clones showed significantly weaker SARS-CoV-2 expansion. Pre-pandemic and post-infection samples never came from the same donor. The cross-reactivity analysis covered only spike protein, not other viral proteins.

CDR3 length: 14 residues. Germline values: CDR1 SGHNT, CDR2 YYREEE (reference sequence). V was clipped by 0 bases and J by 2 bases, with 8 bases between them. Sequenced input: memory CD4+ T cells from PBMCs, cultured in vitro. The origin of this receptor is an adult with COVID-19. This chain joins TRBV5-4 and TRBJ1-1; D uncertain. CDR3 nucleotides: TGTGCCAGCAGCTTGGCACAGTTAAACACTGAAGCTTTCTTT. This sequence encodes CASSLAQLNTEAFF.